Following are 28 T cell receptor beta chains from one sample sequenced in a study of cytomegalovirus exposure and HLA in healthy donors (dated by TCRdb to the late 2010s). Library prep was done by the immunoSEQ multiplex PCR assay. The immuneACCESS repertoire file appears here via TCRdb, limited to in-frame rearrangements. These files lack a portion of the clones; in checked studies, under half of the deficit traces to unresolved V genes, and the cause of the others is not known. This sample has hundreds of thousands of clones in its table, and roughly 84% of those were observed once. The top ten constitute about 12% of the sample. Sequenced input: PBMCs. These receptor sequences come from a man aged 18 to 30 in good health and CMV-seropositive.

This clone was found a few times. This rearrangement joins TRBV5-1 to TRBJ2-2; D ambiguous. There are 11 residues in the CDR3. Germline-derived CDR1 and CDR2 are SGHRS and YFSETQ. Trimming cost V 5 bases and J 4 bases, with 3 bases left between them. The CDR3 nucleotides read TGCGCCAGCAGAGCCACCGGGGAGCTGTTTTTT. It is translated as CASRATGELFF. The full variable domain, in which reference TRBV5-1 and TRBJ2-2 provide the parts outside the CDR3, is KAGVTQTPRYLIKTRGQQVTLSCSPISGHRSVSWYQQTPGQGLQFLFEYFSETQRNKGNFPGRFSGRQFSNSRSEMNVSTLELGDSALYLCASRATGELFFGEGSRLTVL.

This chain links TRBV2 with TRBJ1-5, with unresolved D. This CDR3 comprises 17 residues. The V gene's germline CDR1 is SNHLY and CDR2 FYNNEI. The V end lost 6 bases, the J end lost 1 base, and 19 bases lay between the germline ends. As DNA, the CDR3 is TGTGCCAGCAGGCCAACCCAGGTGAAAAAAAGCAATCAGCCCCAGCATTTT. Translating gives CASRPTQVKKSNQPQHF.

CDR3 DNA sequence: TGTGCCAGCAGTTTCCCCAGGACAGGGCCCGGGGAGACCCAGTACTTC. This codes for CASSFPRTGPGETQYF. The chain links TRBV11-2 to TRBJ2-5, with 8 bases that match TRBD1. J was trimmed by 5 bases and V by 6 bases; bases with no gene match: 14. This CDR3 region has 16 residues. Germline V CDR1 and CDR2: SGHAT, FQNNGV.

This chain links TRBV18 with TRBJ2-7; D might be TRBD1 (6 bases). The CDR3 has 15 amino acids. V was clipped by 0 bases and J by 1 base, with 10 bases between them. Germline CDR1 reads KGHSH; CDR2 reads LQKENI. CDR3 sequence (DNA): TGTGCCAGCTCACCACCCTTCGGACAGTCCTACGAGCAGTACTTC. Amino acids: CASSPPFGQSYEQYF.

CDR3 region: CASSSAGGSTQDTQYF. The DNA of the CDR3 is TGCGCCAGCAGCTCTGCAGGGGGATCGACACAGGATACGCAGTATTTT. This rearrangement joins TRBV5-1 to TRBJ2-3; 7 nucleotides align to TRBD1. Germline V lookup: CDR1 SGHRS, CDR2 YFSETQ. The CDR3 sequence is 16 residues long. Trimming cost V 3 bases and J 6 bases; bases outside gene matches: 13.

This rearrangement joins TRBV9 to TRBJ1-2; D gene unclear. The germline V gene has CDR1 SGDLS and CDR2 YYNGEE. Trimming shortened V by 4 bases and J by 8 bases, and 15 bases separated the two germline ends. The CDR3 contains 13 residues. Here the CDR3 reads CASSITIQGGYTF. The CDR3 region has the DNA TGTGCCAGCAGCATTACTATACAAGGAGGCTACACCTTC. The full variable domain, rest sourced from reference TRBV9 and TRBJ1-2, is DSGVTQTPKHLITATGQRVTLRCSPRSGDLSVYWYQQSLDQGLQFLIQYYNGEERAKGNILERFSAQQFPDLHSELNLSSLELGDSALYFCASSITIQGGYTFGSGTRLTVV.

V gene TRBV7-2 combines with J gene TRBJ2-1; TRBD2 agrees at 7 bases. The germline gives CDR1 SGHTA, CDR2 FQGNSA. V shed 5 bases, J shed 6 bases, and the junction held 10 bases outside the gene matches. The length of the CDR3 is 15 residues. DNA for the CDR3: TGTGCCAGCAGCCCCCAGGCGGGAGAGGGCAATGAGCAGTTCTTC. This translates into CASSPQAGEGNEQFF.

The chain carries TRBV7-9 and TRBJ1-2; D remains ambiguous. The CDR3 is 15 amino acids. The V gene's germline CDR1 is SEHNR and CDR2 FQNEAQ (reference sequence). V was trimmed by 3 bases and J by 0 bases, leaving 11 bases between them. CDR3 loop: CASSFNGPTNYGYTF. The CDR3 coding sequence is TGTGCCAGCAGCTTTAACGGACCCACTAACTATGGCTACACCTTC.

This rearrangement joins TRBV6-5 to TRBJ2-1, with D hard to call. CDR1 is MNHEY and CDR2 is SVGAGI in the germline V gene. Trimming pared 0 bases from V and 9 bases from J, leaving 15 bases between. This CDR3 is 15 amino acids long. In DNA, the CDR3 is TGTGCCAGCAGTTACTCGAAGGGCGTAAGCGCTGAGCAGTTCTTC. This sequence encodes CASSYSKGVSAEQFF.

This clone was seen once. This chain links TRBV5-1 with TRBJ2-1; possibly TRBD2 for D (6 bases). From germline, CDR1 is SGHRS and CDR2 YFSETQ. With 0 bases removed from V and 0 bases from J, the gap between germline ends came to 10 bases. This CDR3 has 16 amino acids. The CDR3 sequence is CASSLAGGFSYNEQFF. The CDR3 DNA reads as TGCGCCAGCAGCTTGGCCGGGGGTTTCTCCTACAATGAGCAGTTCTTC.

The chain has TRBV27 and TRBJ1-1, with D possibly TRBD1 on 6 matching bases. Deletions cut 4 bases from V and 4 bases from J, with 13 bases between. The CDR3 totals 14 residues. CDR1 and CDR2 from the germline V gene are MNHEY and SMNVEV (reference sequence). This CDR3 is CASSSGARGTEAFF. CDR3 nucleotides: TGTGCCAGCAGTTCCGGGGCCAGGGGCACTGAAGCTTTCTTT.

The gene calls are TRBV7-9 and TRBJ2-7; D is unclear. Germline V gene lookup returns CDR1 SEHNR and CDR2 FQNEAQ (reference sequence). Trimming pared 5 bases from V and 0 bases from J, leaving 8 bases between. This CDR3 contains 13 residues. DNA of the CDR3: TGTGCCAGCAGCCAGGTTGACTCCTACGAGCAGTACTTC. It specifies CASSQVDSYEQYF.

The CDR3 spells CASSWLSVVSFDEQFF. The CDR3, as DNA: TGTGCCAGCAGTTGGCTTTCGGTAGTTTCATTCGATGAGCAGTTCTTC. The genes are TRBV6-5 and TRBJ2-1; D is unresolved. CDR3 length: 16 residues. Trimming stripped 4 bases from V and 8 bases from J, with 21 bases between. Germline V gene sequence: CDR1 MNHEY, CDR2 SVGAGI.

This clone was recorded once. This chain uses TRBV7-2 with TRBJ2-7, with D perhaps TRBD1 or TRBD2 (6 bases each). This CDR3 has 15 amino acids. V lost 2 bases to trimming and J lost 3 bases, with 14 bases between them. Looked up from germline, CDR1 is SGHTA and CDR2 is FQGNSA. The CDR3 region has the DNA TGTGCCAGCAGCTTACGGGCAGGAGGGGGCTACGAGCAGTACTTC. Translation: CASSLRAGGGYEQYF.

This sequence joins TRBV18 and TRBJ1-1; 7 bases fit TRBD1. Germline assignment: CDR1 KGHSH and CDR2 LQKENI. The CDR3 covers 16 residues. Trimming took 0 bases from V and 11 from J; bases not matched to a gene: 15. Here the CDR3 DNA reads TGTGCCAGCTCACCACCGGGCGGAGGGACAGCGGGGAGGGCTTTCTTT. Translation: CASSPPGGGTAGRAFF. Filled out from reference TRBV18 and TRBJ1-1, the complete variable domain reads NAGVMQNPRHLVRRRGQEARLRCSPMKGHSHVYWYRQLPEEGLKFMVYLQKENIIDESGMPKERFSAEFPKEGPSILRIQQVVRGDSAAYFCASSPPGGGTAGRAFFGQGTRLTVV.

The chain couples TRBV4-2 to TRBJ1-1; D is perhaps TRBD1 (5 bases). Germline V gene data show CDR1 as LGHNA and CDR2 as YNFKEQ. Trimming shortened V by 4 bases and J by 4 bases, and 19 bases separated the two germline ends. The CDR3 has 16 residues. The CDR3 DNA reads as TGTGCCAGCAGCCCGGGGAGATGGGGCGAGAGCACTGAAGCTTTCTTT. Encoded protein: CASSPGRWGESTEAFF.

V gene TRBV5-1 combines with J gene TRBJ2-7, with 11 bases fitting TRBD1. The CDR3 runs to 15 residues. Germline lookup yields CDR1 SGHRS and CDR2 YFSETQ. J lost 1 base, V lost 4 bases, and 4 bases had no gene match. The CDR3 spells CASSPWDRGSYEQYF. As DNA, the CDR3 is TGCGCCAGCAGCCCCTGGGACAGGGGGTCCTACGAGCAGTACTTC.

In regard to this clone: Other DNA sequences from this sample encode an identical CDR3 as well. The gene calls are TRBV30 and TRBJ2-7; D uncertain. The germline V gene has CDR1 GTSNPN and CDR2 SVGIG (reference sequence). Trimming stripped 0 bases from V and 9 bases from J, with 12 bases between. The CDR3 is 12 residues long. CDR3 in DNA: TGTGCCTGGAGTGTCCAGCTCACGGGGCAGTACTTC. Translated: CAWSVQLTGQYF.

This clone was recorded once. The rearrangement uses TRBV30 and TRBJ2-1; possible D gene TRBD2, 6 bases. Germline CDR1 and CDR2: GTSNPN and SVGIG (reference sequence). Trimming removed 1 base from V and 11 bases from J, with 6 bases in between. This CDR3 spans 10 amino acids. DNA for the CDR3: TGTGCCTGGAGTGGCGGGAAGCAGTTCTTC. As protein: CAWSGGKQFF.

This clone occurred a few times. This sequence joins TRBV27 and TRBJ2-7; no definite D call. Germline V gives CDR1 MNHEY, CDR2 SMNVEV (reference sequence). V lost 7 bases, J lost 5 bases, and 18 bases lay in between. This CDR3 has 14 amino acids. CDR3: CASTLGRRADEQYF. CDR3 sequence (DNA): TGTGCCAGCACCCTAGGAAGAAGGGCCGACGAGCAGTACTTC.

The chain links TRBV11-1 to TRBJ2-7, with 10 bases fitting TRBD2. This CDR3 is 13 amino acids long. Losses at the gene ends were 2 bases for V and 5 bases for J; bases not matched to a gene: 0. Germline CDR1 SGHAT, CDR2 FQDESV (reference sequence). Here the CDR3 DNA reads TGTGCCAGCAGCTTACTAGCGGGAGACGAGCAGTACTTC. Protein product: CASSLLAGDEQYF.

CDR3 sequence reads: CASSTQGRGTYNEQFF. CDR3 DNA: TGTGCCAGCAGTACCCAGGGGAGGGGGACCTACAATGAGCAGTTCTTC. This chain uses TRBV28 with TRBJ2-1; possibly TRBD2 for D (7 bases). Between the trimmed V and J ends, which lost 5 bases and 2 bases, there was a span of 16 bases. The germline V gene encodes CDR1 MDHEN and CDR2 SYDVKM. CDR3 length: 16 amino acids.

CDR3 in DNA: TGTGCCAGCAGCTTAGGGCCTAGCGGGACCCTGGAGCAGTACTTC. Encoded protein: CASSLGPSGTLEQYF. The gene calls are TRBV11-2 and TRBJ2-7; 9 nucleotides line up with TRBD2. This CDR3 contains 15 residues. CDR1 is SGHAT, CDR2 FQNNGV, per germline. The trim removed 1 base at V and 7 bases at J, leaving 8 bases unmatched.

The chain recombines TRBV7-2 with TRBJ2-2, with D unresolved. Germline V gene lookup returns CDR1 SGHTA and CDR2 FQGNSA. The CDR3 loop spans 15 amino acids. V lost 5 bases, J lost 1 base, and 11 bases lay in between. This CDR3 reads CASSPDLRNTGELFF. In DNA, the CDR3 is TGTGCCAGCAGCCCTGACCTTAGGAACACCGGGGAGCTGTTTTTT.

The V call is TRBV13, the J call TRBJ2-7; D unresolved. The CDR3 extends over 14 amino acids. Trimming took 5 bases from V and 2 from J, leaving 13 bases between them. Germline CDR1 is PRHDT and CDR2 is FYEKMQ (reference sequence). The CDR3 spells CASSRWAETYEQYF. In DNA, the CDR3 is TGTGCCAGCAGCCGGTGGGCGGAAACCTACGAGCAGTACTTC.

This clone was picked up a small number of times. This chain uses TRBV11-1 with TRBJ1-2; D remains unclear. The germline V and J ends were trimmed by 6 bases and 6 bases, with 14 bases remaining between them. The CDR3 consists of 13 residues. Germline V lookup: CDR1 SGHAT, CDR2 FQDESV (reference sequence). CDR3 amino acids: CASRKTSSDGYTF. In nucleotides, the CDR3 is TGTGCCAGCAGGAAGACGTCGTCGGATGGCTACACCTTC. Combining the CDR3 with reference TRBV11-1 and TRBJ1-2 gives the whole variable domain EAEVAQSPRYKITEKSQAVAFWCDPISGHATLYWYRQILGQGPELLVQFQDESVVDDSQLPKDRFSAERLKGVDSTLKIQPAELGDSAMYLCASRKTSSDGYTFGSGTRLTVV.

CDR3 DNA: TGCGCCAGCAGCTTGGAGTGGGCTAGCGGGGAGCAGTTCTTC. Its protein product is CASSLEWASGEQFF. The V and J genes are TRBV5-1 and TRBJ2-1, with 8 positions matching TRBD2. Germline assignment: CDR1 SGHRS and CDR2 YFSETQ. J gave up 10 bases and V 0 bases, and 6 bases lay outside the gene matches. The CDR3 is made up of 14 amino acids.

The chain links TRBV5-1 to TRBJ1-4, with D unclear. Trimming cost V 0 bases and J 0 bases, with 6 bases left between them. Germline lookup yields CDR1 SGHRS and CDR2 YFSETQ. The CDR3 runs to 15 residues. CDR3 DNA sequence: TGCGCCAGCAGCTTGGGGCAGACAACTAATGAAAAACTGTTTTTT. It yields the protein CASSLGQTTNEKLFF. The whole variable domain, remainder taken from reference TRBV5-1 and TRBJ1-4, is KAGVTQTPRYLIKTRGQQVTLSCSPISGHRSVSWYQQTPGQGLQFLFEYFSETQRNKGNFPGRFSGRQFSNSRSEMNVSTLELGDSALYLCASSLGQTTNEKLFFGSGTQLSVL.